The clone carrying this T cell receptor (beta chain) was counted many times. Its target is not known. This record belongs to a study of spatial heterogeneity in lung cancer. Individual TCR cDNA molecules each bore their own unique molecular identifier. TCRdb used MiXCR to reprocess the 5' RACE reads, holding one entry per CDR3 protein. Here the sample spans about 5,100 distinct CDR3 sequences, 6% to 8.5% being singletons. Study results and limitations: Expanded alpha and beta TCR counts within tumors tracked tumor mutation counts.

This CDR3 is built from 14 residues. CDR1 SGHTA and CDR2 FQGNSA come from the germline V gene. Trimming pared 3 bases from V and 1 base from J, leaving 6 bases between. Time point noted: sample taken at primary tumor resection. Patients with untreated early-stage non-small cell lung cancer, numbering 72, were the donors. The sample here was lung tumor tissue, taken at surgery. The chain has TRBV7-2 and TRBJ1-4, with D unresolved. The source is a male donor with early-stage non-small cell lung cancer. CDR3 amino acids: CASSFSGTNEKLFF. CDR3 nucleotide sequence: TGTGCCAGCAGCTTTTCAGGAACTAATGAAAAACTGTTTTTT.